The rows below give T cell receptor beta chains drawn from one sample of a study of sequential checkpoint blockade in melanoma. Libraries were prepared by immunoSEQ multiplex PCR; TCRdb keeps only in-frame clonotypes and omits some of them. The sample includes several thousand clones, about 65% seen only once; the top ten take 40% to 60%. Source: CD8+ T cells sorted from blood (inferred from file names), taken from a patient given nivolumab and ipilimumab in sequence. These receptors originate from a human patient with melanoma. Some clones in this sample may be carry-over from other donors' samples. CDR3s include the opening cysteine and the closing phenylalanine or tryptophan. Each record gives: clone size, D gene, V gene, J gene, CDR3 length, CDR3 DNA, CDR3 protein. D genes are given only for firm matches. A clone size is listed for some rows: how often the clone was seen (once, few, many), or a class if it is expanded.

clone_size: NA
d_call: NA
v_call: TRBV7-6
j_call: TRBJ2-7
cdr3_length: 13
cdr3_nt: TGTGCCAGCAGCTTTGGGGAGCCCTACGAGCAGTACTTC
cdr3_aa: CASSFGEPYEQYF

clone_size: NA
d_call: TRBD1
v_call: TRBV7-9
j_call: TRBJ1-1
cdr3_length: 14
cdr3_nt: TGTGCCAGCAGTACAGCGGGACAGGGGACTGAAGCTTTCTTT
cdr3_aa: CASSTAGQGTEAFF

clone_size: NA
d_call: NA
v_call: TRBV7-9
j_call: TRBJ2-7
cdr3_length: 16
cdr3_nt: TGTGCCAGCAGCGGGGCCGGCGGCGATCCCTCCTACGAGCAGTACTTC
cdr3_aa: CASSGAGGDPSYEQYF

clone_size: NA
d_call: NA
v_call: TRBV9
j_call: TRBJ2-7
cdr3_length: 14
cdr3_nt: TGTGCCAGCAGCGTAGAATCTTGGGCAGGGGAGCAGTACTTC
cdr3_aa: CASSVESWAGEQYF

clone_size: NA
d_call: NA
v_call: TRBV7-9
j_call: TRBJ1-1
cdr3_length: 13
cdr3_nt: TGCGCCAGCAGCCCAGGAAGGAACACTGAAGCTTTCTTT
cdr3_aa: CASSPGRNTEAFF

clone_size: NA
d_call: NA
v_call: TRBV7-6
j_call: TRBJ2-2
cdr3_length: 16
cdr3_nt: TGTGCCAGCAGCCCAGATCCGGGTACGAACACCGGGGAGCTGTTTTTT
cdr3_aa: CASSPDPGTNTGELFF

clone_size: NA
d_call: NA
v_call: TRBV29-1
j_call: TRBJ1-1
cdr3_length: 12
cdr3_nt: TGCAGCGTTGAGGGGGGTAACACTGAAGCTTTCTTT
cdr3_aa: CSVEGGNTEAFF

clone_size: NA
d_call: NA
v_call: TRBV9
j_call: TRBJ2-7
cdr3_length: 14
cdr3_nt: TGTGCCAGCAGCGTCATGGGCCTCCTCGACGAGCAGTACTTC
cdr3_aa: CASSVMGLLDEQYF

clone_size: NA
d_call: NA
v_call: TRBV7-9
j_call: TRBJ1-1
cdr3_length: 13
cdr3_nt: TGTGCCAGCAGCCCCCGGAGGAACACTGAAGCTTTCTTT
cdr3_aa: CASSPRRNTEAFF

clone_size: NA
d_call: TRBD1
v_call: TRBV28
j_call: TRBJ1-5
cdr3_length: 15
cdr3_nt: TGTGCCAGCAGTTTGTCGGACAGGGAGGGACAGCCCCAGCATTTT
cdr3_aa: CASSLSDREGQPQHF

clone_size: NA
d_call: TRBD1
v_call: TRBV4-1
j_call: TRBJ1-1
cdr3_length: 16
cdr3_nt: TGCGCCAGCAGCCGCGACAGGGGGCTAATGGGCACTGAAGCTTTCTTT
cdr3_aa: CASSRDRGLMGTEAFF

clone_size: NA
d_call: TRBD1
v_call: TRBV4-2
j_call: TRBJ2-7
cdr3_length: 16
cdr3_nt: TGTGCCAGCAGCCCCACCACGCGGGACAGGGGCTACGAGCAGTACTTC
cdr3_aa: CASSPTTRDRGYEQYF

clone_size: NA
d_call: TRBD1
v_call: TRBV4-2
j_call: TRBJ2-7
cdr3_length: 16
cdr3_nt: TGTGCCAGCAGCCAAGAGGGGGGGACAGGGCGGGACGAGCAGTACTTC
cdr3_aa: CASSQEGGTGRDEQYF

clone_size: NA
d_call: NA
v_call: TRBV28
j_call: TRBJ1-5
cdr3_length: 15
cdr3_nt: TGTGCCAGCAGTTTAAGGGGGGGTAGCAATCAGCCCCAGCATTTT
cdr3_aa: CASSLRGGSNQPQHF

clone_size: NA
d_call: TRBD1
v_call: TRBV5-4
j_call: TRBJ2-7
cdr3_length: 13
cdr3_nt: TGTGCCAGCAGCCGGGACAGATCCTACGAGCAGTACTTC
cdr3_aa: CASSRDRSYEQYF

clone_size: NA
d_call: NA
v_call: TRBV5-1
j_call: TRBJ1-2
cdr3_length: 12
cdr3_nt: TGCGCCAGCAGCCCCAACACCTATGGCTACACCTTC
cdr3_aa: CASSPNTYGYTF

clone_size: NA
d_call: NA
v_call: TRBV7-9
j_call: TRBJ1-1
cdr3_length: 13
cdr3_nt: TGTGCCAGCAGCCGAACAGGGAACACTGAAGCTTTCTTT
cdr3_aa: CASSRTGNTEAFF

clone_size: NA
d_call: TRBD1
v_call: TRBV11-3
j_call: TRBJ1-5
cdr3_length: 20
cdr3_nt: TGTGCCAGCAGCTTAAGGTTCTTCTTCTGGGGACAGGAATTCAATCAGCCCCAGCATTTT
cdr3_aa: CASSLRFFFWGQEFNQPQHF

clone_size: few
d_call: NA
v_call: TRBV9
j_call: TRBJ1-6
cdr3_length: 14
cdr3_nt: TGTGCCAGCAGCGGGAGCTCCTATAATTCACCCCTCCACTTT
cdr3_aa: CASSGSSYNSPLHF

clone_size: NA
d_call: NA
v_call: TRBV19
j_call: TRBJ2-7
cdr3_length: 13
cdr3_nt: TGTGCCAGTAGTCCGAGTTCCTCTTACGAGCAGTACTTC
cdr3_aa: CASSPSSSYEQYF

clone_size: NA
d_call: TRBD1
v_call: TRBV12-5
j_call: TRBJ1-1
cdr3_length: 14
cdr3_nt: TGTGCTAGTGGTTTGGGACAGGGGAACACTGAAGCTTTCTTT
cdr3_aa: CASGLGQGNTEAFF

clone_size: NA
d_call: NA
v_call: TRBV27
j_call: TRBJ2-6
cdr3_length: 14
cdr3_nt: TGTGCCAGCAGGATGAGAAACGGGGCCAACGTCCTGACTTTC
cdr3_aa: CASRMRNGANVLTF

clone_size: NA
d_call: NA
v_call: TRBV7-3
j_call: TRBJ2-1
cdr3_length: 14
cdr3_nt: TGTGCCAGCAGCTTAAACGGGGGATGGAATGAGCAGTTCTTC
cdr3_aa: CASSLNGGWNEQFF

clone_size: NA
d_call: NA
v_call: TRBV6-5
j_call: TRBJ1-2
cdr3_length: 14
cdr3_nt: TGTGCCAGCAGTTACTCACGGGGAGACTATGGCTACACCTTC
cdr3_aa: CASSYSRGDYGYTF

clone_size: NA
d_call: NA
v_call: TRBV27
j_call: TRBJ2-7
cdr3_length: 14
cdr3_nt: TGTGCCAGCAGTTGGGGGGGCCCCTCCTACGAGCAGTACTTC
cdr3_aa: CASSWGGPSYEQYF

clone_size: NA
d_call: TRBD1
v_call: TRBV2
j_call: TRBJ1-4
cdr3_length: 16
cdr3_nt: TGTGCCAGCAGTCTCCGGACAGGAGCAACTAATGAAAAACTGTTTTTT
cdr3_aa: CASSLRTGATNEKLFF

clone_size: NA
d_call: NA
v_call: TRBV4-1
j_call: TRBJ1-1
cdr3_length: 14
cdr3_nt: TGCGCCAGCAGCCATTTCACGCGGGACACTGAAGCTTTCTTT
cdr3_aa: CASSHFTRDTEAFF

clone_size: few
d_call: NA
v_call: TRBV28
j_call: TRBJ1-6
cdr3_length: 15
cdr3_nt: TGTGCCAGCAGTTTCTATGGACAGTATAATTCACCCCTCCACTTT
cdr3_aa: CASSFYGQYNSPLHF

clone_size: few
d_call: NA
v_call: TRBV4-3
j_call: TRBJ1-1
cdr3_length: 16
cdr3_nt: TGCGCCAGCAGCCAAGATAGCCCCTCGGTTGACACTGAAGCTTTCTTT
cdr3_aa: CASSQDSPSVDTEAFF

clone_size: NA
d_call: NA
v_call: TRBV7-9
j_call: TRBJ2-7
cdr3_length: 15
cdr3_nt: TGTGCCAGCAGCTTAGGGGGGGGCCCTACCTACGAGCAGTACTTC
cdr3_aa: CASSLGGGPTYEQYF

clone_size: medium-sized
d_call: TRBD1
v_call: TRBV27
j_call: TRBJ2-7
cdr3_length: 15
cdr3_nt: TGTGCCAGCAGTTTAGACAGGGTCCTCTCCTACGAGCAGTACTTC
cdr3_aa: CASSLDRVLSYEQYF

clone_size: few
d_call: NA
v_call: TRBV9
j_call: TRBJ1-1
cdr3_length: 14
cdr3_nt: TGTGCCAGCAGCGTAGCGGGGGGGCAGACTGAAGCTTTCTTT
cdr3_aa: CASSVAGGQTEAFF

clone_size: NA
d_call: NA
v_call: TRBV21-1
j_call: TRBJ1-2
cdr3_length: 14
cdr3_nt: TGTGCCAGCAGCCAAGGGGCAGGGGGAGGTGGCTACACCTTC
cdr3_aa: CASSQGAGGGGYTF

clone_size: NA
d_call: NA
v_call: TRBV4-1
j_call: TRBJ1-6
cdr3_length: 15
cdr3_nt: TGTGCCAGCAGCCAAGAAACCAGGGTGGATTCACCCCTCCACTTT
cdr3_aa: CASSQETRVDSPLHF

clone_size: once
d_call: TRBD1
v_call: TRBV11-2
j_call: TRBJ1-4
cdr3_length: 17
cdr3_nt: TGTGCCAGCAGCTTAGATCGGACAGGATTCGAGAATGAAAAACTGTTTTTT
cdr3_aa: CASSLDRTGFENEKLFF

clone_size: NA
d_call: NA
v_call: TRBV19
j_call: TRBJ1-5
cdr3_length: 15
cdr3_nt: TGTGCCAGTAGTGCTCGGACAGATAGCAATCAGCCCCAGCATTTT
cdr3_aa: CASSARTDSNQPQHF

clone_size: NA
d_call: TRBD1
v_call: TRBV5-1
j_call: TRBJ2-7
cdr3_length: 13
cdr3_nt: TGCGCCAGCAGCTGGGGACAGGGCTACGAGCAGTACTTC
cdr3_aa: CASSWGQGYEQYF

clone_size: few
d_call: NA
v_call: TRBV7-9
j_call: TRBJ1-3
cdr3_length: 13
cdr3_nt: TGTGCCAGCAGCTTGACAGCCGGAAACACCATATATTTT
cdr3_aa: CASSLTAGNTIYF

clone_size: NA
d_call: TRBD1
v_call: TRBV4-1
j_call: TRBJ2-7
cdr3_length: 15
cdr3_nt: TGCGCCAGCAGCCGGCTGAGGACAGGGGCCTACGAGCAGTACTTC
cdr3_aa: CASSRLRTGAYEQYF

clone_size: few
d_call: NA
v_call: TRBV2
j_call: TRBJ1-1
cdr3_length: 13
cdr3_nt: TGTGCCAGCAACACCCCCGTGAACACTGAAGCTTTCTTT
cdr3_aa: CASNTPVNTEAFF